A selection of T cell receptor beta chains follows, all from one sample in a study of Graves' ophthalmopathy and Graves' hyperthyroidism. TCRdb reanalysed the multiplex PCR reads using MiXCR and keeps one entry per CDR3 protein. The sample includes some 750,000 distinct CDR3 sequences, around 40% of them seen just once. Sequencing was performed on peripheral blood. The receptors come from an adult man with Graves' ophthalmopathy. Both conserved end residues are part of each CDR3. D genes are given only for firm matches. Some rows mark clone size as missing; the rest say once, few, many or name a class of expanded clone.

-	TRBV6-6	12	TRBJ1-6	many	TGTGCCAGCAGGACAAGAAATTCACCCCTCCACTTT	CASRTRNSPLHF
-	TRBV13	17	TRBJ2-2	-	TGTGCCAGCAGCCGGCTCTCGGTAGAGTCCCGAACCGGGGAGCTGTTTTTT	CASSRLSVESRTGELFF
TRBD2	TRBV10-3	15	TRBJ2-7	-	TGTGCCAGCAGATCCGTGAGCGGGAGGGCCTACGAGCAGTACTTC	CASRSVSGRAYEQYF
-	TRBV12-3/TRBV12-4	14	TRBJ1-1	-	TGTGCCAGCAGTTTAATGGTAAGGGGCACTGAAGCTTTCTTT	CASSLMVRGTEAFF
TRBD2	TRBV9	16	TRBJ2-2	-	TGTGCCAGCAGCGGAATAGCGGGAGGCAGGACCGGGGAGCTGTTTTTT	CASSGIAGGRTGELFF
-	TRBV29-1	12	TRBJ1-6	-	TGCAGCAGTGAACCACCTCCTTCACCCCTCCACTTT	CSSEPPPSPLHF
TRBD1	TRBV2	13	TRBJ1-1	-	TGTGCCAGCAGTGTGGGCCGGGACAGGGTGGCTTTCTTT	CASSVGRDRVAFF
-	TRBV2	13	TRBJ2-7	many	TGTGCCAGCAGCGGGACAATAGCCTACGAGCAGTACTTC	CASSGTIAYEQYF
TRBD1	TRBV20-1	14	TRBJ2-7	few	TGCAGTGCTCGAGGGTGGGACAGGGGGTACGAGCAGTACTTC	CSARGWDRGYEQYF
-	TRBV7-9	17	TRBJ2-7	-	TGTGCCAGCAGCGAACAGGGTGGAGGGCCCCTATCCTACGAGCAGTACTTC	CASSEQGGGPLSYEQYF
TRBD1	TRBV25-1	14	TRBJ1-2	-	TGTGCCAGCTCACCTTCCGGGACAGGGGGCGGCTACACCTTC	CASSPSGTGGGYTF
TRBD1	TRBV11-2	14	TRBJ2-7	once	TGTGCCAGCAGCCAAACAGGGGGAGTGGACGAGCAGTACTTC	CASSQTGGVDEQYF
-	TRBV20-1	13	TRBJ2-7	few	TGCAGTGCGTCGGGCGGTAAATCCTACGAGCAGTACTTC	CSASGGKSYEQYF
-	TRBV5-6	13	TRBJ1-4	-	TGTGCCAGCAGCGTGAGACAGTATGAAAAACTGTTTTTT	CASSVRQYEKLFF
TRBD2	TRBV7-2	16	TRBJ2-5	few	TGTGCCTGCAGCCCCCTGCGGCTAGCGGGGGAAGAGACCCAGTACTTC	CACSPLRLAGEETQYF
TRBD2	TRBV7-9	15	TRBJ2-5	-	TGTGCCAGCAGCTTAATAGCGGGGTCCCAAGAGACCCAGTACTTC	CASSLIAGSQETQYF
TRBD1	TRBV10-3	13	TRBJ1-1	-	TGTGCCAGCAGTCTCAACCAGGGGGTTGAAGCTTTCTTT	CASSLNQGVEAFF
-	TRBV16	15	TRBJ1-6	many	TGTGCCAGCAGCCAATCGGGAAGGCAGGATTCACCCCTCCACTTT	CASSQSGRQDSPLHF
-	TRBV7-9	11	TRBJ2-7	few	TGTGCCAGTAGCAGGGACAACGAGCAGTACTTC	CASSRDNEQYF
-	TRBV5-5	14	TRBJ2-7	-	TGCGCCAGCAGCTCCGGGATATTCGGGGATGAGCAGTACTTC	CASSSGIFGDEQYF
TRBD1	TRBV2	20	TRBJ1-5	many	TGTGCCAGCAGTGTACGGTTTGGGACAGGGGGCGCGGGACGCAATCAGCCCCAGCATTTT	CASSVRFGTGGAGRNQPQHF
-	TRBV2	10	TRBJ1-1	few	TGTGCCAGCAGACAGGTTCGAGCTTTCTTT	CASRQVRAFF
-	TRBV9	15	TRBJ1-6	many	TGTGCCAGCAGCTTAGGGGGACAAAATAATTCACCCCTCCACTTT	CASSLGGQNNSPLHF